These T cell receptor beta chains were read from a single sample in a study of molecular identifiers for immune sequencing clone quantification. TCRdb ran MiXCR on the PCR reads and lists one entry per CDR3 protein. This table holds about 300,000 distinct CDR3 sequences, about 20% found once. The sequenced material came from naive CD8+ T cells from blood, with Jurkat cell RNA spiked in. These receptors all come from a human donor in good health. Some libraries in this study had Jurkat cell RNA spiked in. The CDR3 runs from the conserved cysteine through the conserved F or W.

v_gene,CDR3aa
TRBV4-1,CASSQEGAHEQYF
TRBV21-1,CAGAKRGAGRPQHF
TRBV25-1,CASSESWGSSYNEQFF
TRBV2,CASSDPRDPYGYTF
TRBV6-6,CASSYSGGPTEHF
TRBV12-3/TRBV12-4,CASSFLLAGLAGANVLTF
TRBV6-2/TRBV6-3,CASSYSPGLAEGEQYF
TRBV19,CASRVGQGLNQPQHF
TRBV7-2,CASSSRVFGELFF
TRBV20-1,CSARDGQASYEQCF
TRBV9,CASSVLLGADTGELFF
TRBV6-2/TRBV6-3,CASSVGGAIQETQYF
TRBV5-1,CASRGDSQETQYF
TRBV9,CASSPLASSYNEQFF
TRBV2,CASSEGAGGPQETQYF
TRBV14,CASSQDWSDTQYF
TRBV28,CASTWEAENEKLFF
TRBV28,CASSFVRGRNSPLHF
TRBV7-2,CASSPPHLTYEQYF
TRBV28,CASSLSGADGANVLTF
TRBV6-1,CASSEVSSYEQYF
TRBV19,CASSRDRGNQPQHF
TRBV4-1,CASSQGRSPLHF
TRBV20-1,CSARVLFGNEQFF
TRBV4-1,CASSQAPSAPTGELFF
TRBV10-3,CAISESGNYEQCF
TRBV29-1,CSVQDGSYQETQYF
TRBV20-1,CSAIGQGGTNEKLFF
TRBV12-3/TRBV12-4,CASQSGFGANVLTF
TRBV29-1,CSVLGDRTGANVLTF
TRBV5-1,CASSPDVGGYEQYF
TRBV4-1,CASSLDGAQPQHF
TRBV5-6,CASSYPLSGRSREQYF
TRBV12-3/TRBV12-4,CASSLFRGAPLETQYF
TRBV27,CASSVGLNYEQYF
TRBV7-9,CASSLPAGPSTDTQYF
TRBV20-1,CSARFSYEQYF
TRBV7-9,CASSPPWGDKEKLFF
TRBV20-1,CSAQRDGYTF
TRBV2,CASSAEGQGYEQYF
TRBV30,CAWGRTKEAFF
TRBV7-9,CASSLVLGTENIQYF
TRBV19,CASIEGTRGKNIQYF
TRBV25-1,CASSEVAESQPQHF
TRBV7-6,CASSILAANFQETQYF
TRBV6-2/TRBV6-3,CASSSSTSRSYNEQFF
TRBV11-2,CASSFAGDITGELFF
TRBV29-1,CSVDETGFLADTQYF
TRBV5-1,CASSKPLAAGDTQYF
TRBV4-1,CASSQVEGEKLFF
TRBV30,CAWSSGTGDWDEQFF
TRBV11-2,CAGSPGTGDEQYF
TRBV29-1,CSVVKTTGELFF
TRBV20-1,CSARDLDRGTLQETQYF
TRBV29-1,CSVENPLAGGWTSTDTQYF
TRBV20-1,CSARVETPTQYF
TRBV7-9,CASSQDSFQPQHF
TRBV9,CASSVGQGLDEQYF
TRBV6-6,CASSVIVYEQYF
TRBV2,CASRTPGYSYEQYF